This entry is about one TCR beta chain. Its target is unknown. The data belong to a study of T-cell reconstitution after alpha-beta-depleted transplantation in children. Study outcomes and limitations: Hyperexpanded clones declined; after one year, newly produced T cells mostly supplied diversity. Several hundred expanded graft clones reportedly supplied alpha-beta T cells about two months after transplant. Some patients' high day-60 TCRbeta diversity was attributed to recipient cells surviving conditioning.

Preparation of the TCRbeta library was carried out with unique molecular identifiers. MiXCR was run by TCRdb on the PCR reads, yielding one entry per CDR3 protein. This repertoire shows more than 500,000 distinct CDR3 sequences, roughly 10% found once; its top ten account for 12% to 15%. The CDR3 contains 14 residues. V was clipped by 6 bases and J by 5 bases; unmatched bases: 6. Germline V gene lookup returns CDR1 SGHTA and CDR2 FQGTGA. The chain joins TRBV7-3 to TRBJ2-5; 10 bases map to TRBD1. The material was PBMCs, mostly from graft donor cells, obtained 180 days after TCRalphabeta/CD19-depleted stem cell transplant. This receptor was obtained from a female patient aged 2-9 years who had a stem cell transplant for aplastic anemia, so the T cells may come from the graft donor. The CDR3 sequence is CASSQDRGRETQYF. In DNA form, the CDR3 reads TGTGCCAGCAGTCAAGACAGGGGGCGCGAGACCCAGTACTTC.